The 27 T cell receptor beta chains below all came from one sample that was sequenced in a study of Graves' ophthalmopathy and Graves' hyperthyroidism (dated by TCRdb to the late 2010s). The sample was run on an Illumina HiSeq 2000. For repertoire sequencing, the TCR beta CDR3 regions were amplified from RNA transcripts. The first round was an RT-PCR using HTBI primers with the Qiagen OneStep RT-PCR kit, and this first round was followed by a second-round multiplex PCR, then size selection and purification. TCRdb trimmed public reads at Q25 via fastp, called clones via MiXCR and kept in-frame beta chains. CDR3 protein sequences are deduplicated, and each keeps its most common genes and DNA. The sample table contains 300,000 to 450,000 distinct CDR3 sequences; only one count was recorded for approximately 18% of them. 2.4% of the sample is in the top ten clones. The specimen sequenced was peripheral blood. Every receptor here comes from an adult woman with stable Graves' hyperthyroidism.

The table lists this clonotype with many counts. The chain carries TRBV5-4 and TRBJ1-6, with 9 bases that match TRBD1. The junction had 4 bases not matched to a gene; V was cut back by 2 bases and J by 7 bases. The CDR3 loop spans 15 amino acids. Germline CDR1 and CDR2: SGHNT and YYREEE (reference sequence). The CDR3 sequence: CASSLRDRVNSPLHF. The CDR3 nucleotides read TGTGCCAGCAGCTTACGGGACAGGGTCAATTCACCCCTCCACTTT.

This clonotype was counted between two and nine times. The CDR3 coding sequence is TGTGCCAGCAGCTTAGTGTTAGATGCGGGAGGGAATACGCAGTATTTT. It codes for CASSLVLDAGGNTQYF. The chain joins TRBV7-8 to TRBJ2-3, with 9 positions matching TRBD2. V lost 1 base, J lost 7 bases, and 9 bases stayed unmatched. CDR1 and CDR2 (germline): SGHVS, FQNEAQ. This CDR3 is 16 amino acids long.

This sequence joins TRBV27 and TRBJ2-2; D might be TRBD1 (5 bases). V was cut by 2 bases and J by 6 bases, with 13 bases left in between. The CDR3 has 15 amino acids. Per germline, CDR1 MNHEY and CDR2 SMNVEV (reference sequence). CDR3 loop: CASSLVNRSPGELFF. The CDR3 DNA is TGTGCCAGCAGTTTAGTCAACAGGAGTCCCGGGGAGCTGTTTTTT.

This clonotype has a count of ten or more. V usage is TRBV12-3 or TRBV12-4 and J usage is TRBJ2-5, with TRBD1 matching over 7 bases. Trimming removed 5 bases from V and 3 bases from J; junction bases left unmatched: 9. The CDR3 totals 15 residues. This CDR3 reads CASSPDPGTEETQYF. Here the CDR3 DNA reads TGTGCCAGCAGTCCGGACCCCGGGACAGAAGAGACCCAGTACTTC.

About this clonotype: Since a much larger clone is just one base distant, this may be a read error. The chain links TRBV20-1 to TRBJ2-7; no clear D. The CDR3 has 13 amino acids. Trimming stripped 2 bases from V and 1 base from J, with 9 bases between. The V gene's germline CDR1 is DFQATT and CDR2 SNEGSKA (reference sequence). CDR3 protein: CSARRTQSYEQYV. The CDR3 DNA follows: TGCAGTGCTAGAAGGACCCAGTCCTACGAGCAGTACGTC.

This clonotype was seen at least ten times. The J gene is TRBJ2-7, the V gene TRBV28, with 7 bases fitting TRBD2. The trim removed 2 bases at V and 3 bases at J, leaving 10 bases unmatched. The length of the CDR3 is 16 residues. Germline-derived CDR1 and CDR2 are MDHEN and SYDVKM. The CDR3 DNA follows: TGTGCCAGCAGTTTACATGACCCGGGACTACACTACGAGCAGTACTTC. It translates to CASSLHDPGLHYEQYF.

This clonotype occurred many times. This chain joins TRBV12-3 or TRBV12-4 and TRBJ1-6; D is perhaps TRBD1 (5 bases). The CDR3 has 14 residues. The V end was cut by 5 bases, the J end by 10 bases, with 15 bases between. CDR3 region: CASSPQGSWSPLHF. The DNA for the CDR3 is TGTGCCAGCAGTCCTCAGGGTAGTTGGTCACCCCTCCACTTT.

This clonotype occurred many times. The junction shows a germline mismatch at one end, possibly a read error. V gene TRBV2 combines with J gene TRBJ2-7; D gene unclear. The germline gives CDR1 SNHLY, CDR2 FYNNEI. The CDR3 consists of 16 residues. CDR3 protein: CASSEDPDGRNYEQYF. In nucleotides, the CDR3 is TGTGCCAGCAGCGAAGACCCCGATGGACGGAACTACGAGCAGTACTTC.

V is TRBV6-1 and J is TRBJ1-1; D is unresolved. This CDR3 has 14 amino acids. Per the germline V gene, CDR1 is MNHNS and CDR2 is SASEGT. Trimming left V 4 bases short and J 0 bases short, with 9 bases between. Written as DNA, the CDR3 is TGTGCCAGCAGTGTTGGAAACATGAACACTGAAGCTTTCTTT. It translates to CASSVGNMNTEAFF.

This clonotype was seen at least ten times. The chain couples TRBV11-2 to TRBJ2-5; D is ambiguous. The CDR3 contains 13 residues. V gave up 5 bases and J gave up 4 bases, with 11 bases separating them. Per germline, CDR1 SGHAT and CDR2 FQNNGV. The CDR3 nucleotides are TGTGCCAGCAGCCAAAACCTCAGAGAGACCCAGTACTTC. This sequence encodes CASSQNLRETQYF.

This clonotype was found many times. The chain has TRBV3-1 and TRBJ2-7, with D possibly being TRBD2 (5 bases). The length of the CDR3 is 14 residues. Trimming took 1 base from V and 7 from J, leaving 14 bases between them. CDR1 and CDR2 from the germline V gene are LGHDT and YNNKEL (reference sequence). The CDR3 protein is CASSQAEANGEQYF. The DNA for the CDR3 is TGTGCCAGCAGCCAAGCGGAGGCTAACGGAGAGCAGTACTTC.

Concerning this clonotype: At one boundary the junction diverges from the germline segment, which might be a read error. CDR3 residues: CATSRGSTKTKYF. As DNA, the CDR3 is TGTGCCACCTCGAGGGGGAGTACCAAGACCAAGTACTTC. The chain recombines TRBV15 with TRBJ2-5, with a tentative D call TRBD1 (6 bases). The CDR3 length is 13 residues. The germline CDR1 and CDR2 sequences are LNHNV and YYDKDF (reference sequence).

This chain joins TRBV24-1 and TRBJ2-7; 9 bases fit TRBD1. Germline V gives CDR1 KGHDR, CDR2 SFDVKD. J was trimmed by 3 bases and V by 7 bases; bases with no gene match: 9. The CDR3 sequence is 15 residues long. The CDR3 DNA is TGTGCCACCAGGGGGGGGGACAGGGTAAACTACGAGCAGTACTTC. This encodes CATRGGDRVNYEQYF.

The V gene is TRBV6-2 or TRBV6-3, the J gene TRBJ1-5; D not certain. Trimming took 6 bases from V and 0 from J, leaving 9 bases between them. Germline V gene lookup returns CDR1 MNHEY and CDR2 SVGEGT. The CDR3 runs 14 residues. DNA for the CDR3: TGTGCCAGCAGCCATCGGAGTAGCAATCAGCCCCAGCATTTT. Encoded protein: CASSHRSSNQPQHF.

Ten or more counts support this clonotype. This CDR3 reads CSVGTSGRASYEQYF. The CDR3 DNA reads TGCAGCGTTGGGACTAGCGGGAGGGCCAGCTACGAGCAGTACTTC. The rearrangement joins TRBV29-1 to TRBJ2-7; 15 positions agree with TRBD2. CDR3 length: 15 residues. Germline loops: CDR1 SQVTM, CDR2 ANQGSEA. V trimming: 4 bases; J trimming: 3 bases; junction bases outside the gene matches: 4.

This clonotype was observed at least ten times. The genes are TRBV29-1 and TRBJ2-7; possibly TRBD1 or TRBD2 for D (6 bases each). This CDR3 contains 16 residues. Trimming shortened V by 5 bases and J by 4 bases, and 24 bases separated the two germline ends. Germline lookup yields CDR1 SQVTM and CDR2 ANQGSEA. The CDR3 reads CSVQDSRGLAEYEQYF. The CDR3, as DNA: TGCAGCGTTCAGGACAGTCGGGGGCTAGCCGAATACGAGCAGTACTTC.

In this sample, this clonotype turned up once. This likely comes from a read error, as the CDR3 has no conserved phenylalanine or tryptophan at its end. No DNA is shown, since the ends of the CDR3 on it are uncertain; the CDR3 is the one TCRdb lists. CDR3 protein: CASSPSGGNYGYTV. This chain uses TRBV18 with TRBJ1-2; the table's D call, TRBD1, was not checked against the DNA. The CDR3 spans 14 amino acids, including both terminal residues. Germline CDR1 and CDR2: KGHSH and LQKENI.

This clonotype has a single count. A much larger clone lies a single base off, so this may be a read error. This rearrangement joins TRBV24-1 to TRBJ1-1; D possibly corresponds to TRBD1 (6 bases). The CDR3 totals 15 residues. The germline CDR1 and CDR2 sequences are KGHDR and SFDVKD. This CDR3 reads CATSDPAGDGTEAVF. The CDR3 bases are TGTGCCACCAGTGATCCCGCAGGGGATGGCACTGAAGCTGTCTTT.

Comments on this clonotype: A read error may explain this, as a much larger clone is one base away. This chain connects TRBV6-2 or TRBV6-3 to TRBJ2-7, with a weak D call TRBD1 (5 bases). V lost 6 bases to trimming and J lost 5 bases, with 17 bases between them. The CDR3 runs 14 residues. Germline V CDR1 and CDR2: MNHEY, SVGEGT. CDR3 protein: CASRSRNRFHEQYF. In nucleotides, the CDR3 is TGTGCCAGCAGGTCTCGCAACAGGTTCCACGAGCAGTACTTC.

This clonotype has only a few counts. The gene calls are TRBV4-3 and TRBJ2-5, with D possibly being TRBD2 (6 bases). Trimming removed 0 bases at V and 4 bases at J, with 12 bases between. Germline-derived CDR1 and CDR2 are LGHNA and YSLEER. The CDR3 has 15 residues. Written as DNA, the CDR3 is TGCGCCAGCAGCCAAGATAGGAGGGGATCAGAGACCCAGTACTTC. Translated: CASSQDRRGSETQYF.

In its sample, this clonotype was seen many times. The chain carries TRBV20-1 and TRBJ1-6, with 7 positions matching TRBD1. CDR1 and CDR2 (germline): DFQATT, SNEGSKA (reference sequence). The CDR3 is made up of 11 amino acids. The CDR3 loop reads CNRQGGVLLHF. CDR3 nucleotide sequence: TGCAACAGACAGGGTGGCGTCCTCCTCCACTTT.

This clonotype was detected many times. V and J are TRBV20-1 and TRBJ2-7; 9 nucleotides agree with TRBD2. V trimming: 3 bases; J trimming: 7 bases; junction bases outside the gene matches: 4. CDR1 DFQATT and CDR2 SNEGSKA come from the germline V gene (reference sequence). The CDR3 sequence is 12 residues long. The CDR3 is CSASQTSGEQYF. The CDR3 DNA is TGCAGTGCTAGTCAGACTAGCGGTGAGCAGTACTTC.

This clonotype was observed at least ten times. The V call is TRBV11-2, the J call TRBJ2-7, with TRBD2 as a possible D gene (7 bases). The CDR3 sequence is 17 residues long. Germline V gene sequence: CDR1 SGHAT, CDR2 FQNNGV. The V end lost 1 base, the J end lost 2 bases, and 18 bases lay between the germline ends. CDR3 coding DNA: TGTGCCAGCAGCTTAGTCCTGGGGGGGGCCCGTCCCTACGAGCAGTACTTC. Encoded protein: CASSLVLGGARPYEQYF.

This clonotype was counted many times. This sequence joins TRBV6-5 and TRBJ1-1; D perhaps matches TRBD1 (5 bases). Trimming left V 5 bases short and J 2 bases short, with 9 bases between. The germline V gene has CDR1 MNHEY and CDR2 SVGAGI. The CDR3 extends over 13 amino acids. The CDR3 region has the DNA TGTGCCAGCAGTAGTGGGGGAAACACTGAAGCTTTCTTT. Its protein product is CASSSGGNTEAFF.

Notes on this clonotype: The junction departs from germline at one end; a sequencing error may be responsible. This chain connects TRBV7-8 to TRBJ1-1; D is uncertain. The CDR3 is 13 residues long. Per germline, CDR1 SGHVS and CDR2 FQNEAQ. CDR3 nucleotides: TGTGCCAGCAGGAGGGAATTCTACACTGATGCTTTCTTT. This sequence encodes CASRREFYTDAFF.

The table lists this clonotype with many counts. The rearrangement joins TRBV10-3 to TRBJ1-1; 8 bases align to TRBD1. Germline V CDR1 and CDR2: ENHRY, SYGVKD. The CDR3 length is 14 residues. Trimming removed 7 bases from V and 1 base from J; junction bases left unmatched: 5. The CDR3: CAITRDRKNTEAFF. CDR3 in DNA: TGTGCCATCACCCGGGACAGGAAGAACACTGAAGCTTTCTTT.

This clonotype was observed many times. CDR3 nucleotides: TGTGCCAGCAGCCAGGGGTCGCGTCAGCCCCAGCATTTT. Its translation: CASSQGSRQPQHF. V usage is TRBV28 and J usage is TRBJ1-5; possible D gene TRBD1, 6 bases. The CDR3 extends over 13 amino acids. Per germline, CDR1 MDHEN and CDR2 SYDVKM. V was trimmed by 6 bases and J by 6 bases, leaving 12 bases between them.